This is a list of T cell receptor beta chains from one sample in a study of T cells in Graves' hyperthyroidism and ophthalmopathy. TCRdb ran MiXCR on the multiplex PCR reads and lists one entry per CDR3 protein. The sample holds about 290,000 distinct CDR3 sequences, roughly 15% seen once. The specimen sequenced was blood. The receptors come from a woman aged 40 to 55 with Graves' hyperthyroidism. The CDR3 runs from the conserved cysteine through the conserved F or W. A D gene is named only where the DNA matches it firmly. Part of the rows lack a size; the others show once, few, many or a class for expanded clones.

size: NA
D: NA
V: TRBV5-5
J: TRBJ1-5
DNA: TGTGCCAGCAGCTTAGGGGGGGGCTCGAGCAATCAGCCCCAGCATTTT
CDR3: CASSLGGGSSNQPQHF

size: many
D: NA
V: TRBV28
J: TRBJ1-1
DNA: TGTGCCAGCAGTTTATCCCCCTACGGAGGGACTGAAGCTTTCTTT
CDR3: CASSLSPYGGTEAFF

size: many
D: NA
V: TRBV18
J: TRBJ1-1
DNA: TGTGCCAGCTCCGAGCTAGGGCAGGGCACTGAAGCTTTCTTT
CDR3: CASSELGQGTEAFF

size: many
D: TRBD2
V: TRBV2
J: TRBJ2-2
DNA: TGTGCCAGTACAGCGGGAGGGGTCGGGGAGCTGTTTTTT
CDR3: CASTAGGVGELFF

size: many
D: TRBD1
V: TRBV5-1
J: TRBJ1-1
DNA: TGCGCCAGCAGCGCACAGGGGGTGGCTGGCACTGAAGCTTTCTTT
CDR3: CASSAQGVAGTEAFF

size: NA
D: TRBD1
V: TRBV7-3
J: TRBJ1-1
DNA: TGTGCCAGCAGTCTCCCGCGAATTGAGGGGGCTTTAATGAACACTGAAGCTTTCTTT
CDR3: CASSLPRIEGALMNTEAFF

size: NA
D: TRBD1
V: TRBV5-6
J: TRBJ2-7
DNA: TGTGCCAGCAGCGGCGTAGGGGGACAGACATACGAGCAGTACTTC
CDR3: CASSGVGGQTYEQYF

size: few
D: TRBD2
V: TRBV12-3/TRBV12-4
J: TRBJ2-1
DNA: TGTGCCACCACCCACCAGAGGACTAGCGCAAACAATGAGCAGTTCTTC
CDR3: CATTHQRTSANNEQFF

size: many
D: NA
V: TRBV19
J: TRBJ1-5
DNA: TGTGCCAGTAGTATTACGGGTAGCAATCAGCCCCAGCATTTT
CDR3: CASSITGSNQPQHF

size: NA
D: NA
V: TRBV3-1
J: TRBJ1-1
DNA: TGTGGCAGCAGCCAAGATGGGGTGGCCCTGGGGGCTTTCTTT
CDR3: CGSSQDGVALGAFF

size: few
D: NA
V: TRBV13
J: TRBJ2-3
DNA: TGTGCCAGCAGCTCGACTAGGACCCCACGAGAGACGCAGTATTTT
CDR3: CASSSTRTPRETQYF

size: many
D: NA
V: TRBV12-3/TRBV12-4
J: TRBJ2-7
DNA: TGTGCCAGCCGGACTGTCCCAAGCTCCTACGAGCAGTACTTC
CDR3: CASRTVPSSYEQYF

size: many
D: NA
V: TRBV5-5
J: TRBJ1-2
DNA: TGTGCCAGCAGCTTGAGGCAGGCCTATGGCTACACCTTC
CDR3: CASSLRQAYGYTF

size: many
D: NA
V: TRBV7-9
J: TRBJ2-6
DNA: TGTGCCAGCAGCTCCTCTGGCAGGGAGGCCAACGTCCTGACTTTC
CDR3: CASSSSGREANVLTF

size: many
D: NA
V: TRBV7-2
J: TRBJ2-3
DNA: TGTGCCAGCAGCCAAAGATGGACAGATACGCAGTATTTT
CDR3: CASSQRWTDTQYF

size: many
D: TRBD1
V: TRBV20-1
J: TRBJ2-3
DNA: TGCAGTGCTGAAAGGGGGCTGGGAGATACGCAGTATTTT
CDR3: CSAERGLGDTQYF

size: many
D: NA
V: TRBV2
J: TRBJ2-5
DNA: TGTGCCAGCAGTACCCCCGCCGGGAGCTCTAGCCCTCCAGAGACCCAGTACTTC
CDR3: CASSTPAGSSSPPETQYF

size: few
D: NA
V: TRBV19
J: TRBJ2-6
DNA: TGTGCCAGTACCCCCGGGCCCATCTCTGGGGCCAACGTCCTGACTTTC
CDR3: CASTPGPISGANVLTF

size: many
D: TRBD2
V: TRBV28
J: TRBJ2-1
DNA: TGTGCCAGCAGCCCCGCTACAGCGGGAGGGGCAAGCTCCTACAATGAGCAGTTCTTC
CDR3: CASSPATAGGASSYNEQFF

size: many
D: TRBD1
V: TRBV27
J: TRBJ2-7
DNA: TGTGCCAGCAGTTTATTGGACAGGGGGCAAGAGCAGTACTTC
CDR3: CASSLLDRGQEQYF

size: many
D: TRBD1
V: TRBV7-2
J: TRBJ1-5
DNA: TGTGCCAGCAGCTCATCCGGACAGGGGGGAAGTCAGCCCCAGCATTTT
CDR3: CASSSSGQGGSQPQHF

size: many
D: NA
V: TRBV2
J: TRBJ2-3
DNA: TGTGCCAGTAAGGGGTCGGGGGGCCCAGATACGCAGTATTTT
CDR3: CASKGSGGPDTQYF

size: many
D: NA
V: TRBV6-1
J: TRBJ1-2
DNA: TGTGCCAGCGGTCGAACGGTCGCTAACTATGGCTACACCTTC
CDR3: CASGRTVANYGYTF

size: few
D: TRBD1
V: TRBV4-1
J: TRBJ1-5
DNA: TGCGCCAGCAGCCAAGATGCGGGACAGGGATATCAGCCCCAGCATTTT
CDR3: CASSQDAGQGYQPQHF

size: NA
D: TRBD2
V: TRBV5-4
J: TRBJ2-7
DNA: TGTGCCAGCAGCGCAGCGGGAGGGCCTTCCTACGAGCAGTACTTC
CDR3: CASSAAGGPSYEQYF

size: NA
D: TRBD1
V: TRBV3-1
J: TRBJ2-7
DNA: TGTGGCAGCAGCCACCGGGGCAGGGGGCTTGAGCAGTACTTC
CDR3: CGSSHRGRGLEQYF

size: many
D: TRBD1
V: TRBV10-3
J: TRBJ2-5
DNA: TGTGCCATCAGACCGGGACAGCAAGAGACCCAGTACTTC
CDR3: CAIRPGQQETQYF